One sample yielded the 4 T cell receptor beta chains listed below, sequenced in a study of shared clonotypes between healthy human individuals. As defined, naive CD8 cells were CD45RO-negative and positively selected for CCR7, with terminally differentiated effector memory CD45RA+ cells excluded. The table came from immunoSEQ multiplex PCR; TCRdb's copy has only in-frame clones and leaves some out. The top ten hold around 1.8% of the sample, which has about 2.1 million clones, around 95% seen once. The sample consisted of naive CD8+ T cells from PBMCs. The receptors were sampled from a man between 18 and 35 years old in good health. Some clones in this sample may be carry-over from other donors' samples.

A single count supports this clone. The chain is built from TRBV9 and TRBJ2-1, with TRBD2 matching over 7 bases. V was clipped by 0 bases and J by 3 bases; unmatched bases: 3. This CDR3 is 15 amino acids long. CDR1 and CDR2 (germline): SGDLS, YYNGEE. The CDR3 reads CASSVAPGGYNEQFF. CDR3 nucleotide sequence: TGTGCCAGCAGCGTAGCTCCGGGAGGCTACAATGAGCAGTTCTTC.

As concerns this clone: The sample has other DNA sequences that encode this CDR3 too. This chain joins TRBV27 and TRBJ2-1; D gene ambiguous. Trimming shortened V by 2 bases and J by 5 bases, and 7 bases separated the two germline ends. The CDR3 length is 13 residues. Germline values: CDR1 MNHEY, CDR2 SMNVEV (reference sequence). CDR3: CASSLSRNNEQFF. CDR3 bases: TGTGCCAGCAGTTTAAGCCGAAACAATGAGCAGTTCTTC.

The genes are TRBV28 and TRBJ2-2; D remains unclear. Trimming pared 3 bases from V and 1 base from J, leaving 9 bases between. The CDR3 length is 15 residues. Germline-derived CDR1 and CDR2 are MDHEN and SYDVKM. The CDR3 nucleotides are TGTGCCAGCAGTTTCCTGTCAGAGAACACCGGGGAGCTGTTTTTT. It yields the protein CASSFLSENTGELFF.

The CDR3 here is CASNRVVGQPQHF. CDR3 nucleotide sequence: TGCGCCAGCAACCGGGTAGTGGGTCAGCCCCAGCATTTT. The rearrangement links TRBV4-1 to TRBJ1-5; D unresolved. Germline loops: CDR1 MGHRA, CDR2 YSYEKL. The CDR3 spans 13 residues. Trimming took 7 bases from V and 6 from J, leaving 13 bases between them.